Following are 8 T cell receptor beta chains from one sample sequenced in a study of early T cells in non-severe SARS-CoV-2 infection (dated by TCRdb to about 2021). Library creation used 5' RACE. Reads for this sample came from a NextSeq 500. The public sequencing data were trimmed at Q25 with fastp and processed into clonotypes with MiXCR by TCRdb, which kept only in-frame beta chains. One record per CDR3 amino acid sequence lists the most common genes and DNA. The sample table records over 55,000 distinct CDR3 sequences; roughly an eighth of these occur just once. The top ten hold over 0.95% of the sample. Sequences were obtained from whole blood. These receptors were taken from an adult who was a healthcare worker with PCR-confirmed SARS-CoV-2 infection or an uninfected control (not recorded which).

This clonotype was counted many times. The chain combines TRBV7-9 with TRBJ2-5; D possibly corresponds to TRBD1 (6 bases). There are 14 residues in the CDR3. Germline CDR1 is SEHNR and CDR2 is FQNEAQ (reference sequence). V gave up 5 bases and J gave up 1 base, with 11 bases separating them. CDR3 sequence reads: CASSRDRTQETQYF. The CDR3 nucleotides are TGTGCCAGCAGCCGAGACAGGACCCAAGAGACCCAGTACTTC. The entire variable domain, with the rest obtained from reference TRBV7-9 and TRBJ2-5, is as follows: DTGVSQNPRHKITKRGQNVTFRCDPISEHNRLYWYRQTLGQGPEFLTYFQNEAQLEKSRLLSDRFSAERPKGSFSTLEIQRTEQGDSAMYLCASSRDRTQETQYFGPGTRLLVL.

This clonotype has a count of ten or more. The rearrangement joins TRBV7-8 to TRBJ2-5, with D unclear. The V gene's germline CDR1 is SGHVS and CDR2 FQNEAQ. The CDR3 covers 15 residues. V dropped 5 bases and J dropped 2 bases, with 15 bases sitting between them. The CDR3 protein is CASSLPPFQQETQYF. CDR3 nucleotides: TGTGCCAGCAGCCTTCCACCCTTCCAACAAGAGACCCAGTACTTC. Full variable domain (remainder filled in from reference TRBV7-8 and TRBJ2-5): GAGVSQSPRYKVAKRGQDVALRCDPISGHVSLFWYQQALGQGPEFLTYFQNEAQLDKSGLPSDRFFAERPEGSVSTLKIQRTQQEDSAVYLCASSLPPFQQETQYFGPGTRLLVL.

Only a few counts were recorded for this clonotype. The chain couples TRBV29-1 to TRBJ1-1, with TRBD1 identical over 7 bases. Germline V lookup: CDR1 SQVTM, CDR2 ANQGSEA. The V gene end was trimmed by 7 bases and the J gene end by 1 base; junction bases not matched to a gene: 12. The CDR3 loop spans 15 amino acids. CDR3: CSARDRRNRNTEAFF. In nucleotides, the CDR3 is TGCAGCGCAAGGGACAGACGAAATCGGAACACTGAAGCTTTCTTT.

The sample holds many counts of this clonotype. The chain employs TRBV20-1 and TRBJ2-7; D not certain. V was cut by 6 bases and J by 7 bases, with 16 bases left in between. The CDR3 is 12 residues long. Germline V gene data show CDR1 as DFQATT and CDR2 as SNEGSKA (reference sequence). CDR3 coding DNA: TGCAGTGCCACCCCGGGCTCGGCGGAGCAGTACTTC. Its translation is CSATPGSAEQYF.

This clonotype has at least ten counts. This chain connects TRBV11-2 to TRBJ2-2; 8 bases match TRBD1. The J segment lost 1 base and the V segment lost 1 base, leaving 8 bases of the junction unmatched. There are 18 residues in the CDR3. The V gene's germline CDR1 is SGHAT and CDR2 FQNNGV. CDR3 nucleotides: TGTGCCAGCAGCTTAGTAGGAGCCGGGACAGGGAACACCGGGGAGCTGTTTTTT. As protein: CASSLVGAGTGNTGELFF.

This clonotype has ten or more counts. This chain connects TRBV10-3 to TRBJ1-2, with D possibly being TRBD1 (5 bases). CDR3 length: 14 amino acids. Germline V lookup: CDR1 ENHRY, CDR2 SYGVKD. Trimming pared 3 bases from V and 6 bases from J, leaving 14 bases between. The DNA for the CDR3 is TGTGCCATCAGTGAAGCGGGGGGGATGAATGGCTACACCTTC. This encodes CAISEAGGMNGYTF.

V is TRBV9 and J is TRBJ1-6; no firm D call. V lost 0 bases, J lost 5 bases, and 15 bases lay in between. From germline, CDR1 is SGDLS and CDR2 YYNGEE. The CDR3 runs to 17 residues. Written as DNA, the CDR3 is TGTGCCAGCAGCGTAGGACCGTTGCACCTCGATAATTCACCCCTCCACTTT. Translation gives CASSVGPLHLDNSPLHF. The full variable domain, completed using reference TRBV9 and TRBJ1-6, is DSGVTQTPKHLITATGQRVTLRCSPRSGDLSVYWYQQSLDQGLQFLIQYYNGEERAKGNILERFSAQQFPDLHSELNLSSLELGDSALYFCASSVGPLHLDNSPLHFGNGTRLTVT.

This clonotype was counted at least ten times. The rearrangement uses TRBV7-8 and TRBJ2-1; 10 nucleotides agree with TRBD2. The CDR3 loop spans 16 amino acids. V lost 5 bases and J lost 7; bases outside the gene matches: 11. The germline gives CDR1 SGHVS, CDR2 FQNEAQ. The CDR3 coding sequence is TGTGCCAGCAGCGAGAAGAGCGGGAGGGCCGTGAATGAGCAGTTCTTC. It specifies CASSEKSGRAVNEQFF.